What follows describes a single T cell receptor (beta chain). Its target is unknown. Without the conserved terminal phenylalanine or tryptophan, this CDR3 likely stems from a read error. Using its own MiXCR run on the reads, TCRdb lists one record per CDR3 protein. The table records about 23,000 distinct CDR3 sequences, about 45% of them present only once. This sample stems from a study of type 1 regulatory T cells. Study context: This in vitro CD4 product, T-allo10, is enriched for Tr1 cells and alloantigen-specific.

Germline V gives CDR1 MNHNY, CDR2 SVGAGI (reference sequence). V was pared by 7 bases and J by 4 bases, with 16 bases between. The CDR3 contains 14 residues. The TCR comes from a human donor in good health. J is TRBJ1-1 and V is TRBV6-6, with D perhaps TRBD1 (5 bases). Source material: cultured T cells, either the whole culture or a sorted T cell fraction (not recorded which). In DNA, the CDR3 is TGTGCCAGCAAGGAGAGGCAGGGCGGCACTGAAGCTTTCTCT. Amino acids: CASKERQGGTEAFS.